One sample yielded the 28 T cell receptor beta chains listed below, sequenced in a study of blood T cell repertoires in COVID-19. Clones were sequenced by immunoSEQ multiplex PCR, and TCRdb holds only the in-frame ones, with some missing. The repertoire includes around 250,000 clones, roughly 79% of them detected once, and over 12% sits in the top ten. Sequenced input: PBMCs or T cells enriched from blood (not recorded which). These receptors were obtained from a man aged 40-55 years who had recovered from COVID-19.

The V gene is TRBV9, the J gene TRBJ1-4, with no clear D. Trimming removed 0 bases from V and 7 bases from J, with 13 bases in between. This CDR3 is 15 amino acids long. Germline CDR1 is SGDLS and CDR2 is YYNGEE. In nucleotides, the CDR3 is TGTGCCAGCAGCGTAGCCCCGAGAGGGAGTGAAAAACTGTTTTTT. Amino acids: CASSVAPRGSEKLFF.

The CDR3 region is CASNQGARGEQYF. DNA for the CDR3: TGTGCCAGCAATCAGGGGGCGAGGGGCGAGCAGTACTTC. The rearrangement links TRBV25-1 to TRBJ2-7, with 8 nucleotides matching TRBD1. V was pared by 7 bases and J by 6 bases, with 8 bases of the junction left unmatched. From germline, CDR1 is MGHDK and CDR2 SYGVNS. This CDR3 has 13 amino acids.

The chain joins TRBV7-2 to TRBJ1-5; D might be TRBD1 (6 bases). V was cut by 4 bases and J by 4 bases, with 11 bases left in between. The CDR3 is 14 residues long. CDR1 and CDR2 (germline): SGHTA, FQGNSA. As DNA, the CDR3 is TGTGCCAGCAGCTCGGGGACAATAAATCAGCCCCAGCATTTT. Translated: CASSSGTINQPQHF. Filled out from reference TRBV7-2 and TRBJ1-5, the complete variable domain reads GAGVSQSPSNKVTEKGKDVELRCDPISGHTALYWYRQSLGQGLEFLIYFQGNSAPDKSGLPSDRFSAERTGGSVSTLTIQRTQQEDSAVYLCASSSGTINQPQHFGDGTRLSIL.

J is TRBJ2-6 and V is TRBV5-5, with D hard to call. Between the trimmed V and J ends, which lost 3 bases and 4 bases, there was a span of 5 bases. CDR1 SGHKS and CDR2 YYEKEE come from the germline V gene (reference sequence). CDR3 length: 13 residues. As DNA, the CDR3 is TGTGCCAGCAGCTCGACAGGGGCCAACGTCCTGACTTTC. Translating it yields CASSSTGANVLTF.

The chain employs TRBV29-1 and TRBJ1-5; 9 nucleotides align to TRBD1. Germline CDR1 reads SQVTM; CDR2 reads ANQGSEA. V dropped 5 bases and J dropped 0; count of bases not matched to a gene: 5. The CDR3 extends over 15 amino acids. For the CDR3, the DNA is TGCAGCGTTAAGACAGGGGGATATAGCAATCAGCCCCAGCATTTT. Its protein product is CSVKTGGYSNQPQHF. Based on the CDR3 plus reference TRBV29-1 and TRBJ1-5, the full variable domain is SAVISQKPSRDICQRGTSLTIQCQVDSQVTMMFWYRQQPGQSLTLIATANQGSEATYESGFVIDKFPISRPNLTFSTLTVSNMSPEDSSIYLCSVKTGGYSNQPQHFGDGTRLSIL.

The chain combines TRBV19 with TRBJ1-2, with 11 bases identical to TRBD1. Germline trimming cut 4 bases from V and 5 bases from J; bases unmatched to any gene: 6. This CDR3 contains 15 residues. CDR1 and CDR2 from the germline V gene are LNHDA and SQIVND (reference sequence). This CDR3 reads CASSTGTGGTYGYTF. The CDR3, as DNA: TGTGCCAGTAGTACCGGGACAGGGGGAACTTATGGCTACACCTTC.

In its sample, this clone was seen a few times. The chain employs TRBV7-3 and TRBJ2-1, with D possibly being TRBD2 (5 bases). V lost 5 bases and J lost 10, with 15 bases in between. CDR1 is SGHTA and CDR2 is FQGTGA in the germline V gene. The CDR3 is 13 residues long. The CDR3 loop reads CASSPTTLGEQFF. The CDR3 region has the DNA TGTGCCAGCAGCCCGACTACCCTCGGGGAGCAGTTCTTC.

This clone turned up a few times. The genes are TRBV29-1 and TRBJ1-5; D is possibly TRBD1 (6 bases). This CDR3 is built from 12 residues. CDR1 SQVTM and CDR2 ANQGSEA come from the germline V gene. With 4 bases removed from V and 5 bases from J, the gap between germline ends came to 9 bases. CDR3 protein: CSVGDNYQPQHF. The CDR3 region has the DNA TGCAGCGTTGGGGACAACTATCAGCCCCAGCATTTT.

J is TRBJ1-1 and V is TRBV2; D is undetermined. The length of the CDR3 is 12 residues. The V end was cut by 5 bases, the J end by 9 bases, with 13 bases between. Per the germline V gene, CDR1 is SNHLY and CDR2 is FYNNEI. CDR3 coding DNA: TGTGCCAGCAGTTATCTGGCAGGAAAAGCTTTCTTT. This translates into CASSYLAGKAFF.

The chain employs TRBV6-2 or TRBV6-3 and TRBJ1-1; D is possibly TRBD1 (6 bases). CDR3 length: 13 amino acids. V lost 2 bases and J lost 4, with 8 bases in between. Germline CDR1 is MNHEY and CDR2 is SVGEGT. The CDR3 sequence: CASSYGGGTEAFF. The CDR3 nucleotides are TGTGCCAGCAGTTACGGGGGCGGCACTGAAGCTTTCTTT.

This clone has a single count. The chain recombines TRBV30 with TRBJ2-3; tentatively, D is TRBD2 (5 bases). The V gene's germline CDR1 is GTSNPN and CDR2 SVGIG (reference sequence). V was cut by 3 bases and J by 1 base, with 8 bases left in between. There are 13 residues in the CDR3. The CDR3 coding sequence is TGTGCCTGGAGGAGCGGAGGCACAGATACGCAGTATTTT. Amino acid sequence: CAWRSGGTDTQYF. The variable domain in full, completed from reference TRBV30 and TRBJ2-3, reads SQTIHQWPATLVQPVGSPLSLECTVEGTSNPNLYWYRQAAGRGLQLLFYSVGIGQISSEVPQNLSASRPQDRQFILSSKKLLLSDSGFYLCAWRSGGTDTQYFGPGTRLTVL.

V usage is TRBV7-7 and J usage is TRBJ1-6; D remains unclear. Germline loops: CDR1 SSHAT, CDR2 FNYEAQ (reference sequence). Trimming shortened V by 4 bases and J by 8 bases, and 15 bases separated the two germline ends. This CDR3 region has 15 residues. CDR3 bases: TGTGCCAGCAGCTGCCTGGCCGATCGGGATTCACCCCTCCACTTT. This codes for CASSCLADRDSPLHF.

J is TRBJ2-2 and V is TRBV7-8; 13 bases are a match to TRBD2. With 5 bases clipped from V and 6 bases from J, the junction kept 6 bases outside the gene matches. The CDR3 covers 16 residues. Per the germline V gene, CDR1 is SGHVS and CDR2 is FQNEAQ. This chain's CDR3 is CASSLRLAGGSGELFF. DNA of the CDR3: TGTGCCAGCAGCCTACGACTAGCGGGGGGCTCCGGGGAGCTGTTTTTT.

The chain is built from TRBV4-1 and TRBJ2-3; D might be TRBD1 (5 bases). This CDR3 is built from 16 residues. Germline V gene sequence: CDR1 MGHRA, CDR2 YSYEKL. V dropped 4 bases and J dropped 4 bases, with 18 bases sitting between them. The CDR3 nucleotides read TGCGCCAGCAGCCCCGGTCCAGGGCGTTCTGCAGATACGCAGTATTTT. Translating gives CASSPGPGRSADTQYF.

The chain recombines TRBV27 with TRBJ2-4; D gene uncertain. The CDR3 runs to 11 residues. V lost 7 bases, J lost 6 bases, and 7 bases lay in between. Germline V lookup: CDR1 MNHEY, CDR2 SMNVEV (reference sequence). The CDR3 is CASKAGNIQYF. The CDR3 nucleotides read TGTGCCAGCAAGGCAGGAAACATTCAGTACTTC.

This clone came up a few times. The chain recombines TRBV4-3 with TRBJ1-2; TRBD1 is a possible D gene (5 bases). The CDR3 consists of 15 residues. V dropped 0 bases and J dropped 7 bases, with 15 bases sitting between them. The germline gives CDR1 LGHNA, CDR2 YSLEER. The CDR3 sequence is CASSQEWARVGGYTF. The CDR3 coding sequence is TGCGCCAGCAGCCAAGAATGGGCCAGGGTGGGTGGCTACACCTTC.

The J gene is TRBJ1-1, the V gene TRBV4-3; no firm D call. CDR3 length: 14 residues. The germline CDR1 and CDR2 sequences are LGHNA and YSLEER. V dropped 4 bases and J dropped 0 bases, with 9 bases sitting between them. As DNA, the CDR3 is TGCGCCAGCAGCCCGAGGATCATGAACACTGAAGCTTTCTTT. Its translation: CASSPRIMNTEAFF.

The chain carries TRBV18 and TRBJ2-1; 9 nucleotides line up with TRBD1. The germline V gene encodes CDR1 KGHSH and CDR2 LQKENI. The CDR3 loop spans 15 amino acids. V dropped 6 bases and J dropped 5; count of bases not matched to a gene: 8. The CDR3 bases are TGTGCCAGCTCCACACAGGGGGCAGGGAACAATGAGCAGTTCTTC. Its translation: CASSTQGAGNNEQFF.

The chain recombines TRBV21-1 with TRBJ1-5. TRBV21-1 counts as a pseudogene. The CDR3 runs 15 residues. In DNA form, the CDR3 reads TGTGCCAGCAGCAAAGTCCTCCCGGGCAATCAGCCCCAGCATTTT. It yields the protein CASSKVLPGNQPQHF.

In DNA, the CDR3 is TGTGCCAGCAGGGAGGACGGGAACACTGAAGCTTTCTTT. Its protein is CASREDGNTEAFF. This chain joins TRBV7-8 and TRBJ1-1; no clear D gene. V lost 6 bases, J lost 1 base, and 9 bases lay in between. The germline V gene has CDR1 SGHVS and CDR2 FQNEAQ. The CDR3 spans 13 residues.

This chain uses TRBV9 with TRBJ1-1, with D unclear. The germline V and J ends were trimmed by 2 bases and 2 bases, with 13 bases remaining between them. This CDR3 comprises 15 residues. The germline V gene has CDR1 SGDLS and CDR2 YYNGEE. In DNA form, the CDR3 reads TGTGCCAGCAGCGTTGGGCACAGAGATAACACTGAAGCTTTCTTT. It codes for CASSVGHRDNTEAFF.

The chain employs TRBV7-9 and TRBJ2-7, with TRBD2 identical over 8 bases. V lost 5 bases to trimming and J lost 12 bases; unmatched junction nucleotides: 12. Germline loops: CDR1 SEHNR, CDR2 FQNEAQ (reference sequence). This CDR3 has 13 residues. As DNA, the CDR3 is TGTGCCAGCAGCCCGCGGACTAGCCGGTCAGCGTACTTC. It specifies CASSPRTSRSAYF.

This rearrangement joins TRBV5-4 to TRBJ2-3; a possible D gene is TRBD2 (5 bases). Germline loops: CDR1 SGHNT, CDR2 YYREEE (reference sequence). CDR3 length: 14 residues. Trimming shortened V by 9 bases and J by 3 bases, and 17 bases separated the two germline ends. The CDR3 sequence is CATQRVRATDTQYF. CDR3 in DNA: TGTGCCACCCAGAGGGTGAGGGCGACAGATACGCAGTATTTT.

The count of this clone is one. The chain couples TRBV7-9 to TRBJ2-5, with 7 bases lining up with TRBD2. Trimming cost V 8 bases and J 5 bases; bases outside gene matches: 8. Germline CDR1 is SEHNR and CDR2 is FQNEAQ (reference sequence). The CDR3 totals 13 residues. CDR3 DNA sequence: TGTGCCAGCGTGGAGAGGGGAGGGGAGACCCAGTACTTC. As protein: CASVERGGETQYF.

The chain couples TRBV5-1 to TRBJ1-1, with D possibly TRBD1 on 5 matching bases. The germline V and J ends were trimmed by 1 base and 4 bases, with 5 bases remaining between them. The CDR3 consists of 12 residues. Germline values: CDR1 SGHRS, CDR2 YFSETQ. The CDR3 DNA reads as TGCGCCAGCAGCTTGACAGGCACTGAAGCTTTCTTT. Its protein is CASSLTGTEAFF. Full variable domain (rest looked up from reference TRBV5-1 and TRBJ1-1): KAGVTQTPRYLIKTRGQQVTLSCSPISGHRSVSWYQQTPGQGLQFLFEYFSETQRNKGNFPGRFSGRQFSNSRSEMNVSTLELGDSALYLCASSLTGTEAFFGQGTRLTVV.

Here the CDR3 DNA reads TGTGCCAGCAGTCCCCCAGGGGTGGAGACCCAGTACTTC. Translating it yields CASSPPGVETQYF. The chain carries TRBV28 and TRBJ2-5; weak D call: TRBD1 (6 bases). CDR1 is MDHEN, CDR2 SYDVKM, per germline. The CDR3 contains 13 residues. V was clipped by 5 bases and J by 5 bases, with 12 bases between them.

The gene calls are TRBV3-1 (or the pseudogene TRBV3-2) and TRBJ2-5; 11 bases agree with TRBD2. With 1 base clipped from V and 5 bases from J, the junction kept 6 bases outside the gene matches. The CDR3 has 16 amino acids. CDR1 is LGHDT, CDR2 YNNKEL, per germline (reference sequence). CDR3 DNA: TGTGCCAGCAGCCAAGGGGCGACTAGCGGGGAGGAGACCCAGTACTTC. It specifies CASSQGATSGEETQYF.

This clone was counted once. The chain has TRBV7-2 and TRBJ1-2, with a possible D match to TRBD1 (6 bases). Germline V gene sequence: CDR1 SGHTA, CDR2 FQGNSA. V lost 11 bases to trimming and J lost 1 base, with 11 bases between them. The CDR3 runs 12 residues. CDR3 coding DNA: TGTGCCTCAGGGGAGGGTAACTATGGCTACACCTTC. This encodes CASGEGNYGYTF.